Described below is a single TCR beta chain sequence and its context. What it binds is unknown. This record comes from a study of OX40 agonist ivuxolimab in advanced cancers. Study-wide results and caveats: The antigen specificity of the peripheral T cells (those that were expanded) was not determined.

Trimming took 3 bases from V and 2 from J, leaving 8 bases between them. This CDR3 is built from 13 residues. Germline V gives CDR1 MDHEN, CDR2 SYDVKM. Sequencing was performed with immunoSEQ multiplex PCR; in TCRdb, only in-frame clones are kept and a portion is missing. Of over 45,000 clones listed, about 80% are singletons. The J gene is TRBJ2-7, the V gene TRBV28, with unresolved D. This sequence originates from an adult with an advanced solid tumor such as melanoma, head and neck, liver or kidney cancer. The source was CD4+ or CD8+ T cells sorted from blood, collected in a trial of the OX40 agonist ivuxolimab. The CDR3 coding sequence is TGTGCCAGCAGTTTCCCGGGCCCCTACGAGCAGTACTTC. Residues: CASSFPGPYEQYF. The entire variable domain, with the rest obtained from reference TRBV28 and TRBJ2-7, is as follows: DVKVTQSSRYLVKRTGEKVFLECVQDMDHENMFWYRQDPGLGLRLIYFSYDVKMKEKGDIPEGYSVSREKKERFSLILESASTNQTSMYLCASSFPGPYEQYFGPGTRLTVT.